A selection of T cell receptor beta chains follows, all from one sample in a study of T cells in Graves' hyperthyroidism and ophthalmopathy. One entry per CDR3 protein results from TCRdb running MiXCR on the multiplex PCR reads. The sample has 480,000 or so distinct CDR3 sequences; roughly 45% are singletons. The sequenced sample consisted of peripheral blood or thyroid tissue (not recorded which). The source of these receptors is an adult woman with Graves' disease, either hyperthyroidism or ophthalmopathy (not recorded which). Both conserved end residues are part of each CDR3. The order of the fields is D gene, V gene, clone size, J gene, CDR3 DNA, CDR3 protein. D genes are given only for firm matches. Rows give clone size only sometimes, using once, few, many, or a class for an expanded clone.

>TRBD1|TRBV2|-|TRBJ1-5
TGTGCTAGGGAAACAGGGGGGCAAAATCAGCCCCAGCATTTT
CARETGGQNQPQHF
>-|TRBV4-1|few|TRBJ2-7
TGCGCCAGCAGCCAAGACAGAGGTGAGCGGGCCTCCTACGAGCAGTACTTC
CASSQDRGERASYEQYF
>TRBD1|TRBV6-5|-|TRBJ1-3
TGTGCCAGCAGTTACTCGATAAGCGACAGGGGGATGTCTGGAAACACCATATATTTT
CASSYSISDRGMSGNTIYF
>-|TRBV5-1|-|TRBJ1-2
TGCGCCAGCAGCCGCCGGACAGAGGATGGCTACACCTTC
CASSRRTEDGYTF
>-|TRBV7-9|-|TRBJ1-5
TGTGCCAGCAGCCAACAGGGCGCTCAGCCCCAGCATTTT
CASSQQGAQPQHF
>-|TRBV7-9|-|TRBJ2-7
TGTGCCAGCAGCCCCCCGGGACTGCTATACGAGCAGTACTTC
CASSPPGLLYEQYF
>-|TRBV19|-|TRBJ1-5
TGTGCCAGTAGTATCCTCGGGATCCAGCCCCAGCATTTT
CASSILGIQPQHF
>-|TRBV12-3/TRBV12-4|-|TRBJ2-7
TGTGCCAGCAGCGTAGGGGCGGCCTTTGACGAGCAGTACTTC
CASSVGAAFDEQYF
>TRBD1|TRBV5-1|-|TRBJ2-2
TGCGCCAGCAGCCTACACTACGGACAGGGCGGGGAGCTGTTTTTT
CASSLHYGQGGELFF
>-|TRBV5-1|many|TRBJ2-5
TGCGCCAGCACTCTAGGCCCCGGGACACAAGAGACCCAGTACTTC
CASTLGPGTQETQYF
>-|TRBV20-1|-|TRBJ1-1
TGCAGTGCTAGCACGGGTCCCGTTGAAGCTTTCTTT
CSASTGPVEAFF
>TRBD1|TRBV19|many|TRBJ1-5
TGTGCCACTTCCCCGGACAGGGGAGGTCGTCAGCCCCAGCATTTT
CATSPDRGGRQPQHF
>TRBD1|TRBV11-2|many|TRBJ1-2
TGTGCCAGCAGCTTGAGTCAGGGGGTCTATGGCTACACCTTC
CASSLSQGVYGYTF
>-|TRBV5-6|many|TRBJ2-2
TGTGCCAGCAGCCGGGAAGCAGGGGCCTTTTCCACCGGGGAGCTGTTTTTT
CASSREAGAFSTGELFF
>TRBD1|TRBV29-1|-|TRBJ1-3
TGCAGCGCCCTAGACAGGGCAAATGGAAACACCATATATTTT
CSALDRANGNTIYF
>-|TRBV13|few|TRBJ1-1
TGTGCCAGCAGCTTAGGCGGGCGCAGACTAGCTTTCTTT
CASSLGGRRLAFF
>-|TRBV19|-|TRBJ2-4
TGTGCCAGTAGTATAGATCGGGGGAACATTCAGTACTTC
CASSIDRGNIQYF
>TRBD1|TRBV2|-|TRBJ2-2
TGTGCCAGCAGTGATCGAGGGGCAGGGGGCAACACCGGGGAGCTGTTTTTT
CASSDRGAGGNTGELFF
>-|TRBV20-1|-|TRBJ1-2
TGCAGTGCTCACGGGACTGATATTAACTATGGCTACACCTTC
CSAHGTDINYGYTF
>-|TRBV2|-|TRBJ1-1
TGTGCCAGCCTTCTCGCCGTCCGCTGGGCTGAAACTTTCTTT
CASLLAVRWAETFF
>TRBD1|TRBV7-2|many|TRBJ1-3
TGTGCCAGCAGTCAGGACGGACAGGGGACCATATATTTT
CASSQDGQGTIYF